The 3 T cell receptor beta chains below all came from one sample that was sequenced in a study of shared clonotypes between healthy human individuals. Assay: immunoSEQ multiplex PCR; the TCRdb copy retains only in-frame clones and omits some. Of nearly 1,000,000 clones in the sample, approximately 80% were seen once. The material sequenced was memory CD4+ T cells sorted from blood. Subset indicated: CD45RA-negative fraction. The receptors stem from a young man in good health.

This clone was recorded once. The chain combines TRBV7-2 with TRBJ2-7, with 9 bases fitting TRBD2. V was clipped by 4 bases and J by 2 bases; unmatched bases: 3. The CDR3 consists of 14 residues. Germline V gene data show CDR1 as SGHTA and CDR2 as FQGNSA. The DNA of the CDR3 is TGTGCCAGCAGCTCCTCTAGCGGGACCTACGAGCAGTACTTC. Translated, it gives CASSSSSGTYEQYF.

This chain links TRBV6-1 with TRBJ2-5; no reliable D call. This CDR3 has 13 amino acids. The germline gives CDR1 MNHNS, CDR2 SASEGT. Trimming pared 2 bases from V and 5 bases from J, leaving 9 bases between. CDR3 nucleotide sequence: TGTGCCAGCAGTGAACTCGAGAGGGAGACCCAGTACTTC. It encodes CASSELERETQYF.

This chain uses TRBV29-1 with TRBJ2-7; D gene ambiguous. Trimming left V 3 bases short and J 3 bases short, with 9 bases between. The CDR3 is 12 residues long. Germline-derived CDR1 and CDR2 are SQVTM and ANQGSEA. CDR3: CSVEGRNYEQYF. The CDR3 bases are TGCAGCGTTGAGGGCAGGAACTACGAGCAGTACTTC.